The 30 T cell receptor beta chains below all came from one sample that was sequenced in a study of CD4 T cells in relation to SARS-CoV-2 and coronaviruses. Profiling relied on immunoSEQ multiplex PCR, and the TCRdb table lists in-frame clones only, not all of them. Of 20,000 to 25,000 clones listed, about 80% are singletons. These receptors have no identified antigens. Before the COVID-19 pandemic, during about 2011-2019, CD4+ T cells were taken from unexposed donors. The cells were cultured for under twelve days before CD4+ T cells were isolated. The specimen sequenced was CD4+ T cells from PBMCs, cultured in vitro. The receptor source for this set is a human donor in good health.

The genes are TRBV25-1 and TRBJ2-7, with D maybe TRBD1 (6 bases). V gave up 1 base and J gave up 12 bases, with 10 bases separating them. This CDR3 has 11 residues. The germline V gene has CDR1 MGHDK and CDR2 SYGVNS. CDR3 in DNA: TGTGCCAGCAGTGAATTAGGGACATGGTACTTC. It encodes CASSELGTWYF.

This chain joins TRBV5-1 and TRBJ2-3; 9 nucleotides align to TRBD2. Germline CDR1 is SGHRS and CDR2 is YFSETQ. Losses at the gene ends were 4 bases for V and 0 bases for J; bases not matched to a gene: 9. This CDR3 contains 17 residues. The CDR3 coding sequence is TGCGCCAGCAGCGCGGGAGGGGGCGGAAGGAGCACAGATACGCAGTATTTT. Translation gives CASSAGGGGRSTDTQYF.

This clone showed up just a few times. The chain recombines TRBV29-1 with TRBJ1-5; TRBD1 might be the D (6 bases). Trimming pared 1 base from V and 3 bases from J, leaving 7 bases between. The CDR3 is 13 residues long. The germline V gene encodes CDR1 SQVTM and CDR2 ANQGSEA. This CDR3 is CSVEGTANQPQHF. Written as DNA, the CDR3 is TGCAGCGTTGAAGGGACAGCCAATCAGCCCCAGCATTTT.

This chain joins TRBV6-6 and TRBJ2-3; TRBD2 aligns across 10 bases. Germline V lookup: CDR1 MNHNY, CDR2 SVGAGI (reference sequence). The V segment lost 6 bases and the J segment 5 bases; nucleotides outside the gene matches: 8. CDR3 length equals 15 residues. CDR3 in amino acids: CASSPAGGPGDTQYF. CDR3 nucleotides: TGTGCCAGCAGCCCAGCGGGAGGGCCGGGAGATACGCAGTATTTT.

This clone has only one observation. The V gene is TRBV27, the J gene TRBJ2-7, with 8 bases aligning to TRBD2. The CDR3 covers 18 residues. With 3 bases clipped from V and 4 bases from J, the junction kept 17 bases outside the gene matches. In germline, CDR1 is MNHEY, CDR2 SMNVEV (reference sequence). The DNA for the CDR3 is TGTGCCAGCAGTTTTTTGCCCCCATGGCTAGCGGGTGATTACGAGCAGTACTTC. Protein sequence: CASSFLPPWLAGDYEQYF.

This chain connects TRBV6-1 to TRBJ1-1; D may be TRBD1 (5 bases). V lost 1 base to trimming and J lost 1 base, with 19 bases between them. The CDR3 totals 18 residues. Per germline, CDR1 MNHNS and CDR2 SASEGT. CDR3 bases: TGTGCCAGCAGTGAAGTGCGTTGGGGCGGCGTGAGGAACACTGAAGCTTTCTTT. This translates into CASSEVRWGGVRNTEAFF.

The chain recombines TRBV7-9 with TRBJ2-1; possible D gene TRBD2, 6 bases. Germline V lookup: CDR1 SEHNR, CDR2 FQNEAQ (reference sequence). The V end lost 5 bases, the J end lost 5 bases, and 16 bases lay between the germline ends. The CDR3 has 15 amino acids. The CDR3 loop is CASSPEGRGNNEQFF. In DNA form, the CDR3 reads TGTGCCAGCAGCCCAGAGGGGCGGGGTAACAATGAGCAGTTCTTC.

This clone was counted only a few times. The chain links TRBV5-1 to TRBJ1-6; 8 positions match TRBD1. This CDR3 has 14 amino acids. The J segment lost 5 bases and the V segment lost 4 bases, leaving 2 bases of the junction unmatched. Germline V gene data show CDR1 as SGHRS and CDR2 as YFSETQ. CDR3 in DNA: TGCGCCAGCAGCACAGGGGGAAATAATTCACCCCTCCACTTT. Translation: CASSTGGNNSPLHF.

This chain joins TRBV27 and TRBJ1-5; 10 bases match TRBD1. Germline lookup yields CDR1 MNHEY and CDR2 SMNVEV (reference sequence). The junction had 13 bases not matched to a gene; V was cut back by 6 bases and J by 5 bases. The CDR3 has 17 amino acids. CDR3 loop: CASRRTAGTGVDQPQHF. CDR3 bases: TGTGCCAGCAGACGGACCGCCGGGACAGGGGTTGATCAGCCCCAGCATTTT.

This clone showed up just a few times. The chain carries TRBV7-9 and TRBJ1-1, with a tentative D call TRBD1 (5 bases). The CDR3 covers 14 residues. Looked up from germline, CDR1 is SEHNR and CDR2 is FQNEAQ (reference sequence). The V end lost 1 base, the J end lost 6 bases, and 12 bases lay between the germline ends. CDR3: CASSLGGDEPEAFF. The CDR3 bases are TGTGCCAGCAGCTTAGGGGGGGACGAGCCTGAAGCTTTCTTT.

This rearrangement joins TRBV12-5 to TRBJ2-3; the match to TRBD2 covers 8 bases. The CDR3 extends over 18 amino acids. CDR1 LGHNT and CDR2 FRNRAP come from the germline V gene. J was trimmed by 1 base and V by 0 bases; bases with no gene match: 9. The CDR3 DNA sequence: TGTGCTAGTGGTTTGGTACGAGACGGGAGGGTCGGCACAGATACGCAGTATTTT. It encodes CASGLVRDGRVGTDTQYF.

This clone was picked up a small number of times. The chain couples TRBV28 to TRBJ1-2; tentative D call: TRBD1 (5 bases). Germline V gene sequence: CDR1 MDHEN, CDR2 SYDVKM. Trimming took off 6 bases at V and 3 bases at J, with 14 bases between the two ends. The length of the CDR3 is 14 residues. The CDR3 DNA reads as TGTGCCAGCAGCCGCGGGCAGGGAGACTATGGCTACACCTTC. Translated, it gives CASSRGQGDYGYTF.

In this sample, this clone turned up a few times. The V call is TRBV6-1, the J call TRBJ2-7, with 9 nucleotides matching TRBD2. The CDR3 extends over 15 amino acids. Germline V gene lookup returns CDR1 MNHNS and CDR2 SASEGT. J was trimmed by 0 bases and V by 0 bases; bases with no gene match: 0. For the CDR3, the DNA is TGTGCCAGCAGTGAAGCTAGCGGGAGCTCCTACGAGCAGTACTTC. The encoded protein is CASSEASGSSYEQYF.

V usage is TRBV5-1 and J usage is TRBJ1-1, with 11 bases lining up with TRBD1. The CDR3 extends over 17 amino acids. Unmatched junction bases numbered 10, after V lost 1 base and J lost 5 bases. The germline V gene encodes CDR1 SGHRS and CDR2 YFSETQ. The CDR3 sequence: CASSLLGQGEAGTEAFF. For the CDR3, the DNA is TGCGCCAGCAGCTTGCTGGGACAGGGGGAAGCGGGTACTGAAGCTTTCTTT.

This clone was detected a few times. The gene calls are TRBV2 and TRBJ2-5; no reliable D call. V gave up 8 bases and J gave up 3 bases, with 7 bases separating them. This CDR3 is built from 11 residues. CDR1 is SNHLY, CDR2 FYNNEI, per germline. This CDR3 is CASGVKETQYF. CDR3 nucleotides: TGTGCCAGCGGGGTAAAAGAGACCCAGTACTTC.

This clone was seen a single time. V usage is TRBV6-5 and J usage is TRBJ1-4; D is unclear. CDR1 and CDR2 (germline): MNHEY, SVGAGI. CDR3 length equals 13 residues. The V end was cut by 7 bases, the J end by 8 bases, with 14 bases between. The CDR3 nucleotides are TGTGCCAGCACCGTCGGAGCTTGGGAAAAACTGTTTTTT. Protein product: CASTVGAWEKLFF.

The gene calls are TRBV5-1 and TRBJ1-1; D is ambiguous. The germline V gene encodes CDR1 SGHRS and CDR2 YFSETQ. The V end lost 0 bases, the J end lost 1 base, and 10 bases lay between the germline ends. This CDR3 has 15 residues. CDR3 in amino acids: CASSLVSPENTEAFF. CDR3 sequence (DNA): TGCGCCAGCAGCTTGGTCTCGCCCGAGAACACTGAAGCTTTCTTT.

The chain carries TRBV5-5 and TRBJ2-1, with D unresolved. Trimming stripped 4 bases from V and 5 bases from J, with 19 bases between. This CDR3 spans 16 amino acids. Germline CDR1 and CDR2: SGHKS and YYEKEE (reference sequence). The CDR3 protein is CASSVYGPRTDNEQFF. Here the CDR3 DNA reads TGTGCCAGCAGCGTATACGGGCCCCGAACGGACAATGAGCAGTTCTTC.

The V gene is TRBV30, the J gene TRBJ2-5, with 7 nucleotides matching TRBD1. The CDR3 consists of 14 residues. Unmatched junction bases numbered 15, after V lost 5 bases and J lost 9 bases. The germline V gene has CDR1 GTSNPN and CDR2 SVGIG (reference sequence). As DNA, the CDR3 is TGTGCCTGGGTCCGGGACAGTGACGGGCGGGCCCAGTACTTC. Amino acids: CAWVRDSDGRAQYF.

This CDR3 reads CASSLRESYEQYF. CDR3 nucleotides: TGCGCCAGCAGCTTAAGGGAATCCTACGAGCAGTACTTC. The chain joins TRBV5-1 to TRBJ2-7; D ambiguous. Germline CDR1 and CDR2: SGHRS and YFSETQ. V lost 2 bases and J 1 base, leaving 7 bases between the germline ends. This CDR3 contains 13 residues.

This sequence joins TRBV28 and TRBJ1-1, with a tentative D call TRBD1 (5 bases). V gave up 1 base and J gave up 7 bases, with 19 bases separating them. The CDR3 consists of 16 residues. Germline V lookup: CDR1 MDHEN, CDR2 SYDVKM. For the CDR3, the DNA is TGTGCCAGCAGTTTATTCAAGGGGCCCTTAACAAATGAAGCTTTCTTT. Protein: CASSLFKGPLTNEAFF.

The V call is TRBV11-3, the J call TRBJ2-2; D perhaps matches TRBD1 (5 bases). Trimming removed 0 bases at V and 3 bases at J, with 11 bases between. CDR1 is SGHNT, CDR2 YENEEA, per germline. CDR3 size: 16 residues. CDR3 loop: CASSLEGRVDTGELFF. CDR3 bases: TGTGCCAGCAGCTTAGAGGGCAGGGTTGACACCGGGGAGCTGTTTTTT. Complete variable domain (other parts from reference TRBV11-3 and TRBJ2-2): EAGVVQSPRYKIIEKKQPVAFWCNPISGHNTLYWYLQNLGQGPELLIRYENEEAVDDSQLPKDRFSAERLKGVDSTLKIQPAELGDSAVYLCASSLEGRVDTGELFFGEGSRLTVL.

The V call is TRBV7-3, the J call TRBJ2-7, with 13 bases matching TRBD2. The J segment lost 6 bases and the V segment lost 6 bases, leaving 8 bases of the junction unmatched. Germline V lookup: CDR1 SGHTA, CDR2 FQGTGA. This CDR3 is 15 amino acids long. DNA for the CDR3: TGTGCCAGCAGGCAAACGGGACTAGCGGGAACCGAGCAGTACTTC. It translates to CASRQTGLAGTEQYF.

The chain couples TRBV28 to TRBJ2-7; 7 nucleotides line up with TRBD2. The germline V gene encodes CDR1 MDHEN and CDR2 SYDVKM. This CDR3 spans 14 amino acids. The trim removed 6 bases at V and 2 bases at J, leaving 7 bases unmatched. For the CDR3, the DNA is TGTGCCAGCAGACGGGACTACCTAACCTACGAGCAGTACTTC. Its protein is CASRRDYLTYEQYF.

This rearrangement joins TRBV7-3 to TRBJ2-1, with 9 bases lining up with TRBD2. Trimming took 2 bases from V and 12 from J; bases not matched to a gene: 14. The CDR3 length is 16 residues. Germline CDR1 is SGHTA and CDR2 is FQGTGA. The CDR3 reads CASSLRGGTSLTGQFF. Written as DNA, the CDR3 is TGTGCCAGCAGCTTACGAGGTGGGACTAGCTTAACTGGGCAGTTCTTC.

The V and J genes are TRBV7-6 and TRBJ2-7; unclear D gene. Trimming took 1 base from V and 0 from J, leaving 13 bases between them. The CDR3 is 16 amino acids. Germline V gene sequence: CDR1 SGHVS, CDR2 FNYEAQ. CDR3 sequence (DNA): TGTGCCAGCAGCTTAGTGTCGGGCGGATTCTCCTACGAGCAGTACTTC. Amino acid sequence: CASSLVSGGFSYEQYF.

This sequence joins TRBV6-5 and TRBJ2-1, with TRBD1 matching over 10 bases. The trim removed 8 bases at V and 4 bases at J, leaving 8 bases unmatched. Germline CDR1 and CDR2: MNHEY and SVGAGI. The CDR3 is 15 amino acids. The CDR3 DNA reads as TGTGCCAGCGAAACAACGGGACAGGGGTACAATGAGCAGTTCTTC. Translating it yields CASETTGQGYNEQFF.

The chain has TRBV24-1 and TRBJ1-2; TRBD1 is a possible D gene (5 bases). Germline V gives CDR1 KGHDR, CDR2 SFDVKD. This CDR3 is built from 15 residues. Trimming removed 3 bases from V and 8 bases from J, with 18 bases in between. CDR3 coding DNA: TGTGCCACCAGTGATGCCCCAGGTAGGGGCGGGGGCTACACCTTC. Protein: CATSDAPGRGGGYTF.

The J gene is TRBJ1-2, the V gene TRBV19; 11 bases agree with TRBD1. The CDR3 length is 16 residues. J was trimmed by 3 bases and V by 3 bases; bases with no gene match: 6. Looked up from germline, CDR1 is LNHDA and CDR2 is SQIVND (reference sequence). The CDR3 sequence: CASSINPGQGDYGYTF. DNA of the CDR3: TGTGCCAGTAGTATTAATCCGGGACAGGGGGACTATGGCTACACCTTC. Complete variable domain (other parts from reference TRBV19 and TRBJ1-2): DGGITQSPKYLFRKEGQNVTLSCEQNLNHDAMYWYRQDPGQGLRLIYYSQIVNDFQKGDIAEGYSVSREKKESFPLTVTSAQKNPTAFYLCASSINPGQGDYGYTFGSGTRLTVV.

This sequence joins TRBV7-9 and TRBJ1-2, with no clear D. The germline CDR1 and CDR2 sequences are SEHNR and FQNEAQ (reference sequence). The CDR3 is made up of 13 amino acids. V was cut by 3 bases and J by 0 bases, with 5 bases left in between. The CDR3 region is CASSFETNYGYTF. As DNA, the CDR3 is TGTGCCAGCAGCTTCGAAACTAACTATGGCTACACCTTC.